A selection of T cell receptor beta chains follows, all from one sample in a study of cytomegalovirus exposure and HLA in healthy donors. The data were produced by immunoSEQ multiplex PCR, yet TCRdb's version contains in-frame clones alone and is incomplete. The top ten hold 0.55% to 0.7% of the sample, which has about 230,000 clones, 70% to 85% seen once. The sequencing input was PBMCs. Receptors were obtained from a woman between 40 and 55 years old in good health and CMV-seronegative. Each CDR3 is given with its conserved first and last residue.

V	J	length	CDR3
TRBV7-3	TRBJ2-3	15	CASSLSGGAVDTQYF
TRBV7-9	TRBJ2-5	17	CASSSPPDRTYQETQYF
TRBV6-5	TRBJ1-1	15	CASRQGIKRNTEAFF
TRBV30	TRBJ1-1	13	CAWSRQTNTEAFF
TRBV6-5	-	15	CASSYSYVSSYEQYF
TRBV19	TRBJ2-1	14	CASSIVNSLNEQFF
TRBV19	TRBJ2-1	15	CASSTTGVSYNEQFF
TRBV19	TRBJ2-7	13	CASSRPGFYEQYF
TRBV6-1	TRBJ2-3	15	CASSGGRGETDTQYF
TRBV11-2	TRBJ2-7	15	CASSSLQGSSYEQYF
TRBV7-6	TRBJ2-2	15	CASGRGAGYTGELFF
TRBV7-9	TRBJ1-5	11	CASSSGAGKHF
TRBV7-2	TRBJ2-1	13	CASSSGSHNEQFF
TRBV6-1	TRBJ2-1	17	CASSATSQGARYNEQFF
TRBV15	TRBJ2-1	15	CATSRVYQGVNEQFF
TRBV5-4	TRBJ1-3	15	CASSLAGGAGNTIYF
TRBV21-1	TRBJ1-1	15	CASNGDRVTNTEAFF
TRBV19	TRBJ2-5	15	CASSISQTYQETQYF
TRBV5-1	TRBJ1-1	15	CASSLGRGPGTEAFF
TRBV5-6	TRBJ2-5	15	CASRSSTSGGANSYF
TRBV4-3	TRBJ2-3	15	CASSTLTGPTDTQYF
TRBV28	TRBJ2-5	14	CASSSGLAFKTQYF
TRBV19	TRBJ1-2	14	CASAVGAEDYGYTF
TRBV19	TRBJ1-6	15	CASSLFTGSDSPLHF
TRBV7-6	TRBJ2-1	16	CASSLYSGGSYNEQFF
TRBV28	TRBJ1-5	15	CASSLRLQVTQPQHF
TRBV11-2	TRBJ2-1	15	CASSYDRRPYNEQFF
TRBV9	TRBJ1-5	15	CASSVEGQIDQPQHF
TRBV4-2	TRBJ2-7	16	CASSQDQGQGVYEQYF
TRBV10-2	TRBJ2-3	16	CASHQPGQRITDTQYF
TRBV18	TRBJ2-2	15	CASSPGQGDTGELFF
TRBV4-2	TRBJ2-7	16	CASSEALGLARYEQYF
TRBV10-1	TRBJ2-1	15	CASSERGSQRNEQFF
TRBV19	TRBJ1-1	13	CASSIQVWTEAFF
TRBV7-2	TRBJ1-1	17	CASSPSIGQGLGTEAFF
TRBV19	TRBJ2-1	15	CASSIVAPQGDEQFF
TRBV6-4	TRBJ1-2	13	CARPSTANYGYTF
TRBV20-1	TRBJ1-2	11	CSATGGSGYTF
TRBV28	TRBJ2-7	13	CASSSPVTYEQYF
TRBV7-9	TRBJ2-3	14	CASSSDISTDTQYF
TRBV7-9	TRBJ1-4	14	CASSSNTHRGKLFF
TRBV29-1	TRBJ1-2	13	CSVGKDSTYGYPF
TRBV7-6	TRBJ2-3	15	CASSLWTGGTDTQYF
TRBV18	TRBJ1-5	14	CASSPMDRNQPQHF
TRBV29-1	TRBJ2-3	16	CSVGGLAGKFTDTQYF
TRBV6-5	TRBJ2-7	16	CASSYSLAGSSYEQYF
TRBV5-5	TRBJ1-1	13	CASSETGSTEAFF
TRBV5-4	TRBJ2-4	14	CASSSPGQGNIQYF
TRBV29-1	TRBJ1-2	12	CSVVAGNYGYTF
TRBV5-1	TRBJ2-7	16	CASSLAPGGGSYEQYF
TRBV15	TRBJ2-4	20	CATSRGGLAGGPEPKNIQYF
TRBV5-4	TRBJ1-2	15	CASSPKGDGAEGYTF